This T cell receptor (beta chain) was profiled in a study of OX40 agonist ivuxolimab in advanced cancers. The overall study: Patients in dose escalation had liver, melanoma, kidney or head and neck cancers. Patients with prior anti-PD-1, anti-PD-L1 or anti-CTLA-4 therapy were eligible; approximately 40% had some. Findings and limits, study-wide: Specificity for antigen went undetermined in the expanded peripheral T cells. The mean number of expanded clones was higher in CD8+ T cells than in CD4+.

Notes on this clone: The antigen is not known.

V lost 4 bases to trimming and J lost 4 bases; unmatched junction nucleotides: 4. The CDR3 is 14 residues long. Germline V gene lookup returns CDR1 SGHRS and CDR2 YFSETQ. Produced via immunoSEQ multiplex PCR; TCRdb's table is partial and in-frame only. The data contain 70,000 to 90,000 clones, about nine tenths of them singletons. This receptor was identified in an adult with an advanced solid tumor such as melanoma, head and neck, liver or kidney cancer. This chain links TRBV5-1 with TRBJ1-4; 7 nucleotides align to TRBD1. Sequenced material: CD4+ or CD8+ T cells sorted from blood, taken in a trial of the OX40 agonist ivuxolimab. The CDR3 coding sequence is TGCGCCAGCAGCCGGGGACAGAGTAATGAAAAACTGTTTTTT. Translating gives CASSRGQSNEKLFF.